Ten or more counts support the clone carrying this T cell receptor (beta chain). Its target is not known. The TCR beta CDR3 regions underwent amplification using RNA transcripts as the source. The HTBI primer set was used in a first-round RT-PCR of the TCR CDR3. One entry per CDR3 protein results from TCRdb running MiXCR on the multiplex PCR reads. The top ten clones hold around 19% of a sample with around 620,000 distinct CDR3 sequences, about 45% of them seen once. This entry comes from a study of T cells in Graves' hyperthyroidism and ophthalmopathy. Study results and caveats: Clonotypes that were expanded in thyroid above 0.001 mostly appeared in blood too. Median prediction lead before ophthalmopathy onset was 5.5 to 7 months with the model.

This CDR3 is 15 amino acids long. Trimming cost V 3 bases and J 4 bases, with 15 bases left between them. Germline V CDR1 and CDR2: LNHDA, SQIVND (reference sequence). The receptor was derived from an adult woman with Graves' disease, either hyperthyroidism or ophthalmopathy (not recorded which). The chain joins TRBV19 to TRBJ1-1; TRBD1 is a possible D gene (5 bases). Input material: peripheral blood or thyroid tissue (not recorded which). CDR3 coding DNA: TGTGCCAGTAGTATGGGGGTCTCTTTAGGCACTGAAGCTTTCTTT. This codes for CASSMGVSLGTEAFF.